This TCR beta chain was retrieved from a study of shared clonotypes between healthy human individuals. Study-level information: The donor pool was made up of a couple of women and three men aged 18 to 49.

Libraries were prepared by immunoSEQ multiplex PCR; TCRdb keeps only in-frame clonotypes and omits some of them. The profile covers about half a million clones, with about 72% appearing a single time and approximately 12% taken by the ten largest. CDR1 SGHVS and CDR2 FQNEAQ come from the germline V gene. The CDR3 has 16 amino acids. After removal of 5 bases from V and 4 bases from J, the junction contained 10 bases not matched to a gene. This sequence joins TRBV7-8 and TRBJ2-3; 9 bases map to TRBD2. The sequence was collected from a woman in her thirties or forties in good health. Some clones in this sample may be carry-over from other donors' samples. The sequenced sample consisted of PBMCs. CDR3: CASSPEAGGRSDTQYF. The CDR3 DNA is TGTGCCAGCAGCCCGGAAGCGGGAGGAAGGTCAGATACGCAGTATTTT.